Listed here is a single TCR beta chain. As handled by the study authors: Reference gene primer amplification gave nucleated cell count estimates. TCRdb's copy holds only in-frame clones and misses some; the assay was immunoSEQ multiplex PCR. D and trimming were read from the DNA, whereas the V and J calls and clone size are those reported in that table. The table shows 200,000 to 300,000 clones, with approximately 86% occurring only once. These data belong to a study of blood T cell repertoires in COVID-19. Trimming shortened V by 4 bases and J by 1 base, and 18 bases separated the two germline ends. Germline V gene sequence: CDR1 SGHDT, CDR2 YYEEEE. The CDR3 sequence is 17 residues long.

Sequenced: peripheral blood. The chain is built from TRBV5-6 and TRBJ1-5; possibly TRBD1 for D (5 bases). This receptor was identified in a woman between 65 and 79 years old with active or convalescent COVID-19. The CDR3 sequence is CASSRLSGSGSNQPQHF. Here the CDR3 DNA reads TGTGCCAGCAGCCGTCTCTCCGGGTCAGGGAGCAATCAGCCCCAGCATTTT. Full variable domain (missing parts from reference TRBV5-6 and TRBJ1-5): DAGVTQSPTHLIKTRGQQVTLRCSPKSGHDTVSWYQQALGQGPQFIFQYYEEEERQRGNFPDRFSGHQFPNYSSELNVNALLLGDSALYLCASSRLSGSGSNQPQHFGDGTRLSIL.